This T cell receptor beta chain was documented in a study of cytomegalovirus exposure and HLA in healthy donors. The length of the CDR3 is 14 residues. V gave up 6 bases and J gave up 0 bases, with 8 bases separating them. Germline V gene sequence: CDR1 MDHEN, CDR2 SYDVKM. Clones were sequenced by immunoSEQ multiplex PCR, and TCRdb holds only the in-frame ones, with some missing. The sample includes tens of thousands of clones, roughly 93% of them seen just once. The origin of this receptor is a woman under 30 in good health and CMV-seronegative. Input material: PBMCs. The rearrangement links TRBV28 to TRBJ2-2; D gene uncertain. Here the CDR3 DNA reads TGTGCCAGCAGCCCAGGTCCGAACACCGGGGAGCTGTTTTTT. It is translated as CASSPGPNTGELFF.